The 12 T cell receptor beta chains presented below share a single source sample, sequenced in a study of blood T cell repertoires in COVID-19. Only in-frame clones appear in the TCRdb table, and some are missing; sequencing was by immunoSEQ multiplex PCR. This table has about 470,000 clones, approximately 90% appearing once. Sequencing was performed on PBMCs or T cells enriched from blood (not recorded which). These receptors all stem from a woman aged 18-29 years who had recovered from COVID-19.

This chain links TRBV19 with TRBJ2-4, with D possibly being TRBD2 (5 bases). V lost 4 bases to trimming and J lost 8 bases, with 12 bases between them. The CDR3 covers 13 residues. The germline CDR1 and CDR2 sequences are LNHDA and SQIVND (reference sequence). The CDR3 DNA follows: TGTGCCAGTAGTACACGAGGGATGGACATTCAGTACTTC. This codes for CASSTRGMDIQYF.

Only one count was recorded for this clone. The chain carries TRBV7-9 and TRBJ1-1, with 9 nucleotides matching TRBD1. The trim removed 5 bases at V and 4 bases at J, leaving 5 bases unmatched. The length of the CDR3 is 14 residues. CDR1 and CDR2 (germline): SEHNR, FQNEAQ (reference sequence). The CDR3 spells CASSPSQGATEAFF. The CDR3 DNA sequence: TGTGCCAGCAGCCCGTCACAGGGGGCCACTGAAGCTTTCTTT.

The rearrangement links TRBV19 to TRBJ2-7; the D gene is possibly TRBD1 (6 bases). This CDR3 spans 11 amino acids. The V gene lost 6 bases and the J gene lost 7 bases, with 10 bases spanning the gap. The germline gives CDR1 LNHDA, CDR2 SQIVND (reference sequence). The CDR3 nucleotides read TGTGCCAGTAGCAAAGGGGGAGAGCAGTACTTC. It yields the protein CASSKGGEQYF.

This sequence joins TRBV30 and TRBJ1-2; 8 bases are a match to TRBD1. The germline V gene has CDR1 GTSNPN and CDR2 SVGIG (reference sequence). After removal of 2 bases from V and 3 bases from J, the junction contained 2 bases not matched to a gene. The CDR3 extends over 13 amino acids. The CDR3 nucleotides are TGTGCCTGGAGTCTGGGACAGGACTATGGCTACACCTTC. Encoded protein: CAWSLGQDYGYTF.

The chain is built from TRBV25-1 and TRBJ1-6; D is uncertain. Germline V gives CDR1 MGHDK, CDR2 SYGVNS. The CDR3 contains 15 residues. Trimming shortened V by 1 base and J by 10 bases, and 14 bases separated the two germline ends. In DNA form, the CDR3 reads TGTGCCAGCAGTGAATCGGCCGGGGTTGGATCACCCCTCCACTTT. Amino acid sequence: CASSESAGVGSPLHF.

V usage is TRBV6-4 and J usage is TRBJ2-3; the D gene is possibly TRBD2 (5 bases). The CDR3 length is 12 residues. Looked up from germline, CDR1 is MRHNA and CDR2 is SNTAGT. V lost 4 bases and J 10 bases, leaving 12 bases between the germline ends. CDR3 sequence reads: CASSAPEGSQYF. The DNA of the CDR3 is TGTGCCAGCAGTGCCCCCGAGGGTTCGCAGTATTTT.

The CDR3 reads CAWSVRRQVNTEAFF. CDR3 nucleotides: TGTGCCTGGAGTGTAAGACGACAGGTAAACACTGAAGCTTTCTTT. This chain links TRBV30 with TRBJ1-1; TRBD1 might be the D (6 bases). The germline V gene has CDR1 GTSNPN and CDR2 SVGIG (reference sequence). This CDR3 spans 15 amino acids. V was clipped by 0 bases and J by 2 bases, with 13 bases between them.

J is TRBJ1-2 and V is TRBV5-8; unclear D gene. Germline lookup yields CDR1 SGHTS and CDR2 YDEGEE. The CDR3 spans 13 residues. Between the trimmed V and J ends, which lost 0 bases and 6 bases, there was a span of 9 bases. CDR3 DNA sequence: TGTGCCAGCAGCTTGGCGCGTTCGGATGGCTACACCTTC. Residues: CASSLARSDGYTF.

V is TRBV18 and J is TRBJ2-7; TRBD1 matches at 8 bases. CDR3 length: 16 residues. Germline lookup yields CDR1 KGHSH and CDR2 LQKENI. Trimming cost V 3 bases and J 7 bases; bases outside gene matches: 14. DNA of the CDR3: TGTGCCAGCTCACCCCAAGACCAGGGGGCTTATGGGGAGCAGTACTTC. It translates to CASSPQDQGAYGEQYF.

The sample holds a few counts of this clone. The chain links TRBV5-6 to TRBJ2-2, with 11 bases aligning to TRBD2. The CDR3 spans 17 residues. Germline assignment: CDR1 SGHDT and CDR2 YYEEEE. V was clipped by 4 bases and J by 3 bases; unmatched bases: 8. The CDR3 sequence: CASSPGTSGLHTGELFF. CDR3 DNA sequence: TGTGCCAGCAGCCCCGGGACTAGCGGCCTCCACACCGGGGAGCTGTTTTTT.

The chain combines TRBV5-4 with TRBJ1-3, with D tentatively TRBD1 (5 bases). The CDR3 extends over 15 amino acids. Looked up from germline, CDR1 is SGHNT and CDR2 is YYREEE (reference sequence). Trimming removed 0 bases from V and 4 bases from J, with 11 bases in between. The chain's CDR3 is CASSLAGTLGNTIYF. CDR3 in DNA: TGTGCCAGCAGCTTGGCCGGGACTTTGGGAAACACCATATATTTT.

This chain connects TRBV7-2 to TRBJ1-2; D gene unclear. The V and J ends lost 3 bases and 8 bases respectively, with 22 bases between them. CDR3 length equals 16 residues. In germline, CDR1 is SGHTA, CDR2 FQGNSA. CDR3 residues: CASSLGGIGGLGGYTF. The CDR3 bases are TGTGCCAGCAGCTTGGGAGGAATAGGAGGGCTGGGGGGCTACACCTTC.